These T cell receptor beta chains were read from a single sample in a study of long-term antiretroviral therapy in people with HIV. The repertoire was sequenced with immunoSEQ multiplex PCR; TCRdb's copy has only in-frame clones and lacks some. This table has some 28,000 clones, roughly 78% appearing once. Sequences were derived from unsorted PBMCs, sampled 0.3 years after starting antiretroviral therapy. The receptors shown here come from a middle-aged man with HIV. The CDR3 runs from the conserved cysteine through the conserved F or W. A D gene is named only where the DNA matches it firmly. Clone size is stated in some rows and not others, as once, few, many or a class when expanded.

v_call,d_call,clone_size,j_call,cdr3_nt,cdr3_aa
TRBV29-1,.,.,TRBJ2-6,TGCAGCGTTAAGGAGTCTGGGGCCAACGTCCTGACTTTC,CSVKESGANVLTF
TRBV4-3,.,.,TRBJ2-3,TGCGCCAGCAGCCGACAGACTACAGATACGCAGTATTTT,CASSRQTTDTQYF
TRBV28,.,.,TRBJ2-1,TGTGCCAGCAGTACCCGTCACGGGGGAACCGCCTCCTACAATGAGCAGTTCTTC,CASSTRHGGTASYNEQFF
TRBV29-1,.,.,TRBJ2-7,TGCAGCGTTGAAGTACCGGGTCCCTCTCCGCCGCAGTACTTC,CSVEVPGPSPPQYF
TRBV29-1,.,.,TRBJ1-2,TGCAGCGTTGAAGACCCCGGAGGCGGCTACACCTTC,CSVEDPGGGYTF
TRBV19,TRBD2,.,TRBJ2-3,TGTGCCAGTTATTCGACTAGCGGAAGCACAGATACGCAGTATTTT,CASYSTSGSTDTQYF
TRBV28,.,.,TRBJ2-3,TGCGGGCGGGGGCCTCGCACAGATACGCAGTATTTT,CGRGPRTDTQYF
TRBV28,.,.,TRBJ2-7,TGTGCCAGCAGGATGGGGGGTGAAGTCTACGAGCAGTACTTC,CASRMGGEVYEQYF
TRBV6-5,TRBD2,few,TRBJ2-7,TGTGCCAGCAGTTACTCGGCTAGCGGGATCTACGAGCAGTACTTC,CASSYSASGIYEQYF
TRBV11-3,.,.,TRBJ2-1,TGTGCCAGCAGCCAACCCAGGGGGGGTGAGCAGTTCTTC,CASSQPRGGEQFF
TRBV30,TRBD1,.,TRBJ1-5,TGTGCCTGGAGTCGCCGGGTGTCGCAGGGGGGCAATCAGCCCCAGCATTTT,CAWSRRVSQGGNQPQHF
TRBV4-3,.,.,TRBJ1-1,TGCGCCAGCAGCCAAGACAGCTACTACACTGAAGCTTTCTTT,CASSQDSYYTEAFF
TRBV5-1,TRBD1,.,TRBJ1-1,TGCGCCAGCAGCCCCTCTGGATTCGGGACAGGGGGTTCCGGGTGGGCTTTCTTT,CASSPSGFGTGGSGWAFF
TRBV15,.,once,TRBJ2-3,TGTGCCACCAGCAGACGGGATCAGCAGTTTTTTGGTACGCAGTATTTT,CATSRRDQQFFGTQYF
TRBV18,TRBD2,.,TRBJ2-1,TGTGCCAGCTCACCACCGGGACTAGCGGCCCTTAATGAGCAGTTCTTC,CASSPPGLAALNEQFF
TRBV29-1,.,.,TRBJ1-1,TGCAGCGTTTTTCCAATTACAGGGACCTTGTCTGAAGCTTTCTTT,CSVFPITGTLSEAFF
TRBV2,.,few,TRBJ1-1,TGTGCCAGCAGCCGGGACACTGAAGCTTTCTTT,CASSRDTEAFF
TRBV7-2,TRBD1,.,TRBJ1-6,TGTGCCAGCAGCAACCCAACAGGGGGCTTTTCACCCCTCCACTTT,CASSNPTGGFSPLHF
TRBV4-3,.,.,TRBJ1-1,TGCGCCAGCAGCCAAGGGGTAGGAAGTATGAACACTGAAGCTTTCTTT,CASSQGVGSMNTEAFF
TRBV12-5,TRBD1,.,TRBJ1-5,TGTGCTAGTGGTTTCTCTGCAGGGGGCGTTGGGGGCAATCAGCCCCAGCATTTT,CASGFSAGGVGGNQPQHF
TRBV27,.,.,TRBJ2-5,TGTGCCAGCAGTTTAATTTTCCGAGAGACCCAGTACTTC,CASSLIFRETQYF
TRBV7-2,TRBD2,.,TRBJ2-7,TGTGCCAGCAGCTTAGGACTAGCGGGAGCATCCTCCGAGCAGTACTTC,CASSLGLAGASSEQYF